A selection of T cell receptor beta chains follows, all from one sample in a study of blood T cell repertoires in COVID-19. The protocol was immunoSEQ multiplex PCR, while the TCRdb copy is restricted to in-frame clones and leaves out a portion. This sample has about 140,000 clones, with roughly 80% found just once. The sample was PBMCs or T cells enriched from blood (not recorded which). The receptor source for this set is a man aged 35 to 55 with acute COVID-19. CDR3s include the opening cysteine and the closing phenylalanine or tryptophan. A D gene is named only where the DNA matches it firmly. Clone size is not always given. Where it is, it says once, few, many or a class for expanded clones.

>TRBJ1-5|NA|TRBV7-8|NA
TGTGCCAGCAGCTTAGCGATGAGGGGGCAGCCCCAGCATTTT
CASSLAMRGQPQHF
>TRBJ2-1|NA|TRBV7-8|TRBD2
TGTGCCAGCAGCTTAAGCGGGGGCCATCTTTCCTACAATGAGCAGTTCTTC
CASSLSGGHLSYNEQFF
>TRBJ1-5|NA|TRBV7-9|NA
TGTGCCAGCAGTCAGACAGGTCAGCCCCAGCATTTT
CASSQTGQPQHF
>TRBJ2-7|NA|TRBV4-3|TRBD1
TGCGCCAGCAGCCCCGGGACAGGGGACTACGAGCAGTACTTC
CASSPGTGDYEQYF
>TRBJ1-1|NA|TRBV3-1/TRBV3-2|NA
TGTGCCAGCAGCCATAACATATCGACTTTGAACACTGAAGCTTTCTTT
CASSHNISTLNTEAFF
>TRBJ2-7|few|TRBV19|NA
TGTGCCAGTAGTGTAACAGGGTTAGACGAGCAGTACTTC
CASSVTGLDEQYF
>TRBJ1-2|NA|TRBV11-2|NA
TGTGCCAGCAGTACAGGAGCTAACTATGGCTACACCTTC
CASSTGANYGYTF
>TRBJ1-2|NA|TRBV14|NA
TGTGCCAGCAGCCAAGATTTTGGAGACTCTCATGGCTACACCTTC
CASSQDFGDSHGYTF
>TRBJ2-5|once|TRBV4-2|TRBD2
TGTGCCAGCAGCCCGCCGGGACTAGCGGGTCAAGAGACCCAGTACTTC
CASSPPGLAGQETQYF
>TRBJ2-7|NA|TRBV24-1|TRBD1
TGTGCCACCAGTGAATCCGGGACAGGCTCATACGAGCAGTACTTC
CATSESGTGSYEQYF
>TRBJ2-3|NA|TRBV24-1|TRBD1
TGTGCCACCAGTGCCCCGGGACAGGGAACAGATACGCAGTATTTT
CATSAPGQGTDTQYF
>TRBJ1-1|NA|TRBV6-5|TRBD1
TGTGCCAGCAGTTTCGGACAGGACATGAACACTGAAGCTTTCTTT
CASSFGQDMNTEAFF
>TRBJ2-2|once|TRBV2|TRBD2
TGTGCCAGCACCAGCGGGAGGGGGGGCACCGGGGAGCTGTTTTTT
CASTSGRGGTGELFF
>TRBJ1-5|NA|TRBV5-5|NA
TGTGCCAGCAGCTTGGACACCTCCAATCAGCCCCAGCATTTT
CASSLDTSNQPQHF
>TRBJ2-7|NA|TRBV27|TRBD1
TGTGCCAGCAGCGACGTGACAGGGTACGAGCAGTACTTC
CASSDVTGYEQYF
>TRBJ2-5|NA|TRBV29-1|NA
TGCAGCGTTGAAAGGGTGGGGAGTAAGCGAGAGACCCAGTACTTC
CSVERVGSKRETQYF